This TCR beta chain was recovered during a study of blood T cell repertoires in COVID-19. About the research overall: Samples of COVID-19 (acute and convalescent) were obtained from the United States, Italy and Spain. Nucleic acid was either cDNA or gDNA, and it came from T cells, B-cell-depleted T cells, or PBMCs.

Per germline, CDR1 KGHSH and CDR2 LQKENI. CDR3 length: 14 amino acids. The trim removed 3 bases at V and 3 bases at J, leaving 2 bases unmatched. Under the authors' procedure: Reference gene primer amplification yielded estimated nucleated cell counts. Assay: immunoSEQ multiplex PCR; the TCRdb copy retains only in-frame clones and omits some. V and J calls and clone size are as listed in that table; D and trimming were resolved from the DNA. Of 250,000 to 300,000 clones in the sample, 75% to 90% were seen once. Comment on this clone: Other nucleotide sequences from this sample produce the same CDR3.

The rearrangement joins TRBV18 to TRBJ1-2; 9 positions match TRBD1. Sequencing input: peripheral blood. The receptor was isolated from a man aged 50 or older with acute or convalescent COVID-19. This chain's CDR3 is CASSPGQGDYGYTF. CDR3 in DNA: TGTGCCAGCTCACCGGGACAGGGAGACTATGGCTACACCTTC.